Listed below are T cell receptor beta chains from one sample, sequenced in a study of regulatory T cells in long-lasting Graves disease. TCRdb recomputed calls from the multiplex PCR reads with MiXCR, one row per CDR3 protein. The sample has 500,000 to 700,000 distinct CDR3 sequences, around 30% seen once. The sequenced sample was peripheral blood mononuclear cells (PBMCs), obtained when the disease was refractory, from a patient treated with antithyroid drugs. These receptors were collected from a female donor with Graves disease. CDR3s include the opening cysteine and the closing phenylalanine or tryptophan. A D gene is named only where the DNA matches it firmly. Size is omitted from some rows. Given values are once, few, many or a class for expanded clones.

>TRBD2|TRBJ2-5|.|TRBV7-3
TGTGCCAGCAGCTCCTCTAGCGGGAGCGGGGAGACCCAGTACTTC
CASSSSSGSGETQYF
>.|TRBJ2-5|.|TRBV20-1
TGCAGTGCTAGAGATTTACGCCCGCAAGAGACCCAGTACTTC
CSARDLRPQETQYF
>.|TRBJ1-3|.|TRBV7-9
TGTGCCAGCAGCTTAGCGGCAGGGCGGAACACCATATATTTT
CASSLAAGRNTIYF
>TRBD2|TRBJ2-3|few|TRBV20-1
TGCAGTGCTAGGGCGGGAGGGCCTCATACGCAGTATTTT
CSARAGGPHTQYF
>TRBD1|TRBJ1-5|.|TRBV3-1
TGTGCCAGCAGCCATGCCGGACAGGCCTCCAATCAGCCCCAGCATTTT
CASSHAGQASNQPQHF
>TRBD2|TRBJ2-1|few|TRBV5-1
TGCGCCAGCAGCTTTTCGGGACTAGCGGTTTTGGATGAGCAGTTCTTC
CASSFSGLAVLDEQFF
>TRBD1|TRBJ2-7|few|TRBV11-2
TGTGCCAGCAGCCTTTCCGGGACAGGGGGGTTCTACGAGCAGTACTTC
CASSLSGTGGFYEQYF
>.|TRBJ2-5|many|TRBV11-2
TGTGCCAGCAGCTTAGCCAGAAAAGAGACCCAGTACTTC
CASSLARKETQYF
>.|TRBJ2-1|.|TRBV6-1
TGTGCCAGCAGACTCAACAATGAGCAGTTCTTC
CASRLNNEQFF
>.|TRBJ1-1|.|TRBV19
TGTGCCAGTAGTCGACAACTTGAAGCTTTCTTT
CASSRQLEAFF
>TRBD1|TRBJ1-2|few|TRBV20-1
TGCAGTGCTAGCGCCGGATCCGGGACAGAGTATGGCTACACCTTC
CSASAGSGTEYGYTF
>.|TRBJ1-2|few|TRBV20-1
TGCAGTGCTAGTACTTGGCGGTCTAACTATGGCTACACCTTC
CSASTWRSNYGYTF
>.|TRBJ2-5|.|TRBV6-1
TGTGCCAGCACCTTCGGGCCAGCACGAAGGGAGACCCAGTACTTC
CASTFGPARRETQYF
>.|TRBJ1-5|.|TRBV6-5
TGTGCCAGCAGTTTCGATGGGGTCAATCAGCCCCAGCATTTT
CASSFDGVNQPQHF
>.|TRBJ1-5|once|TRBV7-2
TGTGCCAGCAGCTTAATAGCTGTTGGCAGGGCGAATTCGCCCCAGCATTTT
CASSLIAVGRANSPQHF
>TRBD1|TRBJ2-3|.|TRBV7-3
TGTGCCAGCAGCGCCGGGACAGGACCCCTTACGCAGTATTTT
CASSAGTGPLTQYF
>.|TRBJ1-1|few|TRBV28
TGTGCCAGCTCCGTAGTGATCACTGAAGCTTTCTTT
CASSVVITEAFF
>.|TRBJ2-1|.|TRBV5-1
TGCGCCAGCAGCGTTAGGGAGAGCGGCGGAAGCTCCTACAATGAGCAGTTCTTC
CASSVRESGGSSYNEQFF
>.|TRBJ1-6|many|TRBV28
TGTGCCAGCAAACAGGAAAGGGGATCACCCCTCCACTTT
CASKQERGSPLHF
>.|TRBJ2-7|.|TRBV9
TGTGCCAGCAGCGCCCATTTGGACCGATACTACGAGCAGTACTTC
CASSAHLDRYYEQYF
>TRBD1|TRBJ1-3|.|TRBV7-6
TGTGCCAGCAGCTTAGTCATCTCGGACAGGGGCTCTGGAAACACCATATATTTT
CASSLVISDRGSGNTIYF
>.|TRBJ2-3|.|TRBV29-1
TGCAGCGTTTTTTGGACAGCCAACCCTCGAGATACGCAGTATTTT
CSVFWTANPRDTQYF
>.|TRBJ2-1|.|TRBV2
TGTGCCAGCAGTGTGCAGTTCTTGGACTACAATGAGCAGTTCTTC
CASSVQFLDYNEQFF
>.|TRBJ1-1|few|TRBV5-1
TGCGCCAGCAGCTTGTCGGACGGTTGGACTGAAGCTTTCTTT
CASSLSDGWTEAFF
>TRBD1|TRBJ2-7|few|TRBV20-1
TGCAGTGCTCATCCTAGGACAGGGGTAATCGAGCAGTACTTC
CSAHPRTGVIEQYF
>TRBD1|TRBJ1-2|.|TRBV6-2/TRBV6-3
TGTGCCAGCAGTTACCGGACAGGGGGCACCAGGGGCTACACCTTC
CASSYRTGGTRGYTF
>TRBD2|TRBJ2-7|.|TRBV10-3
TGTGCCATCAGTGGGGGAGGGGAGTACGAGCAGTACTTC
CAISGGGEYEQYF
>.|TRBJ1-6|few|TRBV5-4
TGTGCCAGCAGCCGGGAGGGCAGCTCCTATAATTCACCCCTCCACTTT
CASSREGSSYNSPLHF
>.|TRBJ2-7|many|TRBV28
TGTGCCAGCAGCCTCCCCCATCCGGGAAGGGAGCAGTACTTC
CASSLPHPGREQYF
>.|TRBJ2-7|.|TRBV30
TGTGCCTGGAGCTCGGGATACGAGCAGTACTTC
CAWSSGYEQYF
>TRBD2|TRBJ2-4|few|TRBV20-1
TGCAGTGCTCGGGGACTAGCGGGAAGGCACATTCAGTACTTC
CSARGLAGRHIQYF
>.|TRBJ2-5|many|TRBV20-1
TGCAGTGCGAGGGGGACAGCGGGGGAGACCCAGTACTTC
CSARGTAGETQYF
>.|TRBJ1-2|many|TRBV2
TGTGCCAGCAGTGAATATGCGGGACGTGGCTACACCTTC
CASSEYAGRGYTF
>.|TRBJ1-2|many|TRBV29-1
TGCAGCGTTGAAGATTATGGGGGGTATGGCTACACCTTC
CSVEDYGGYGYTF
>.|TRBJ1-1|few|TRBV19
TGTGCCAGTAGTACGGCGCAGAACACTGAAGCTTTCTTT
CASSTAQNTEAFF
>TRBD1|TRBJ2-1|.|TRBV2
TGTGCCAGCAGAGCGGGGACAGGGGGCCCCAATGAGCAGTTCTTC
CASRAGTGGPNEQFF
>.|TRBJ2-5|many|TRBV20-1
TGCAGTGCGGAACGGGAGACCCAGTACTTC
CSAERETQYF
>.|TRBJ2-5|.|TRBV5-1
TGCGCCAGCAGTGTACCGCGCGAGACCCAGTACTTC
CASSVPRETQYF
>.|TRBJ1-2|.|TRBV7-8
TGTGCCAGCAACTACTCTAACTATGGCTACACCTTC
CASNYSNYGYTF
>TRBD1|TRBJ2-7|few|TRBV11-2
TGTGCCAGCAGCTTAACTGGACAGGGGGGCAACGAGCAGTACTTC
CASSLTGQGGNEQYF
>.|TRBJ2-3|.|TRBV5-1
TGCGCCAGCAGCAGACTCGAGTATTCCACAGATACGCAGTATTTT
CASSRLEYSTDTQYF
>.|TRBJ1-6|few|TRBV3-1
TGTGCCAGCAGCCAACCCTTAGGGGCAGGGGATTCACCCCTCCACTTT
CASSQPLGAGDSPLHF
>TRBD1|TRBJ2-2|.|TRBV5-1
TGCGCCAGCAGCGAGGGACAGTTGAACACCGGGGAGCTGTTTTTT
CASSEGQLNTGELFF
>TRBD2|TRBJ2-2|.|TRBV29-1
TGCAGCGTTCCGACTAGCGGGAGTCCTACCGGGGAGCTGTTTTTT
CSVPTSGSPTGELFF
>.|TRBJ1-5|.|TRBV12-3/TRBV12-4
TGTGCCAGCAGTTTAGGGGACCTCCAGCCCCAGCATTTT
CASSLGDLQPQHF
>TRBD2|TRBJ2-7|.|TRBV20-1
TGCAGTGCAACCTTAGCGGGAGGGCCCTCCGCCGAGCAGTACTTC
CSATLAGGPSAEQYF
>TRBD2|TRBJ2-3|once|TRBV28
TGTGCCAGCAGTTCCGGGAGGGGCAGTACCACAGATACGCAGTATTTT
CASSSGRGSTTDTQYF
>TRBD1|TRBJ1-2|.|TRBV28
TGTGCCAGCACCCGGGACAGATTTGTTGGCTACACCTTC
CASTRDRFVGYTF
>.|TRBJ1-2|many|TRBV12-3/TRBV12-4
TGTGCCAGCAGTCCACAGGTTTTGCGCTACACCTTC
CASSPQVLRYTF
>.|TRBJ1-5|.|TRBV12-5
TGTGCTAGTGCCTGGGGGGAAGTCAGCAATCAGCCCCAGCATTTT
CASAWGEVSNQPQHF
>.|TRBJ1-6|.|TRBV10-3
TGTGCCACCCGCCGGGGGGAAGATAATTCACCCCTCCACTTT
CATRRGEDNSPLHF
>.|TRBJ2-3|few|TRBV15
TGTGCCACCAGCGCAAGGAACACAGATACGCAGTATTTT
CATSARNTDTQYF